Listed below are T cell receptor beta chains from one sample, sequenced in a study of immune cell composition in non-small cell lung cancer. Profiling relied on immunoSEQ multiplex PCR, and the TCRdb table lists in-frame clones only, not all of them. The data contain approximately 3,800 clones, around 80% of them singletons. Sequencing was carried out using non-adjacent lung tissue. Receptor source: a human donor with non-small cell lung cancer. Each CDR3 is given with its conserved first and last residue. The D gene is left open where the match is weak. Part of the rows lack a size; the others show once, few, many or a class for expanded clones.

TRBJ2-3 | TRBV9 | - | - | CASSVAGKADTQYF | TGTGCCAGCAGCGTAGCGGGAAAGGCAGATACGCAGTATTTT
TRBJ2-2 | TRBV4-1 | TRBD2 | - | CASSPLAAPPGELFF | TGCGCCAGCAGCCCACTAGCGGCCCCCCCCGGGGAGCTGTTTTTT
TRBJ2-1 | TRBV6-5 | TRBD1 | - | CASSSLDRGNNEQFF | TGTGCCAGCAGTTCCTTAGACAGGGGAAACAATGAGCAGTTCTTC
TRBJ2-5 | TRBV9 | - | - | CASSVATGGETQYF | TGTGCCAGCAGCGTAGCCACCGGGGGAGAGACCCAGTACTTC
TRBJ2-2 | TRBV4-1 | TRBD1 | - | CASSPQQGTGELFF | TGCGCCAGCAGCCCCCAACAGGGGACCGGGGAGCTGTTTTTT
TRBJ2-1 | TRBV2 | - | large | CASSSFSTEQFF | TGTGCCAGCAGTAGCTTCTCGACTGAGCAGTTCTTC
TRBJ2-5 | TRBV5-6 | TRBD1 | few | CASLTGGFGETQYF | TGTGCCAGCTTGACAGGGGGTTTTGGAGAGACCCAGTACTTC
TRBJ1-1 | TRBV30 | - | - | CAWRFGENTEAFF | TGTGCCTGGAGGTTCGGCGAGAACACTGAAGCTTTCTTT
TRBJ2-1 | TRBV20-1 | - | - | CSARDPGEQFF | TGCAGTGCTAGAGATCCCGGTGAGCAGTTCTTC
TRBJ2-2 | TRBV4-2 | TRBD2 | - | CASSQGTSLNTGELFF | TGTGCCAGCAGCCAAGGGACTAGCCTGAACACCGGGGAGCTGTTTTTT
TRBJ2-3 | TRBV7-3 | TRBD2 | - | CASSYGTSRTDTQYF | TGTGCCAGCAGCTACGGGACTAGCCGCACAGATACGCAGTATTTT
TRBJ2-5 | TRBV19 | TRBD2 | - | CASSPRGLAVEETQYF | TGTGCCAGTAGTCCCCGGGGACTAGCGGTAGAAGAGACCCAGTACTTC
TRBJ2-4 | TRBV7-9 | - | - | CASSHQQGRENIQYF | TGTGCCAGCAGCCATCAACAGGGGAGGGAAAACATTCAGTACTTC